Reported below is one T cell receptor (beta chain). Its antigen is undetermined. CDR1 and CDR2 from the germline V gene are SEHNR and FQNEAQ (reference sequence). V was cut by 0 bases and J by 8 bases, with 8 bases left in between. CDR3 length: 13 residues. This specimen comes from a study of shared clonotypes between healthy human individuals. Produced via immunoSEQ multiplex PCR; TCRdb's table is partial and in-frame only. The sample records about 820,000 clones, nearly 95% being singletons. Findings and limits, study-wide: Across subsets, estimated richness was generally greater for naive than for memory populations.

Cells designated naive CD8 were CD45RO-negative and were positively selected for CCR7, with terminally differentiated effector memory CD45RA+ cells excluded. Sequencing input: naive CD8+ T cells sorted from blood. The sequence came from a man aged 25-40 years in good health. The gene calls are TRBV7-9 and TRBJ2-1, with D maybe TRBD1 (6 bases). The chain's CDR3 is CASSLANRDEQFF. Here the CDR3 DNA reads TGTGCCAGCAGCTTAGCAAACAGGGATGAGCAGTTCTTC.